This T cell receptor (beta chain) was identified in a study of naive and memory T cell subsets. General study points: Naive and memory repertoire findings lacked a ground truth for validation. Naive and memory subsets had different power law exponents for TCR abundance.

About this clonotype: The antigen is undetermined.

CMV status came from CD4+ T cell IFNgamma after overnight CMV lysate stimulation of fresh PBMCs. Both TRBC1 and TRBC2 were covered by a beta constant-region primer of two equimolar oligonucleotides. The ligated cDNA underwent four PCR rounds using SP2 and nested alpha and beta constant-region primers. A 12-nucleotide UMI and the SP2 primer were added to the cDNA 3' end by oligonucleotide ligation. Via MiXCR, TCRdb re-called the UMI-ligation and nested PCR reads, giving one row per CDR3 protein. Among 95,000 to 150,000 distinct CDR3 sequences listed, 30% to 45% were seen once. The V end was cut by 5 bases, the J end by 4 bases, with 6 bases between. CDR3 length: 12 residues.

The sample taken for sequencing was central memory CD4+ T cells from blood. This clonotype was sampled from a human donor in good health. The chain carries TRBV12-3 or TRBV12-4 and TRBJ2-1; possible D gene TRBD1, 5 bases. CDR3 amino acids: CASSRQYNEQFF. CDR3 coding DNA: TGTGCCAGCAGTCGACAGTACAATGAGCAGTTCTTC.